The clone carrying this T cell receptor beta chain was counted a few times. Its antigen is still unknown. This specimen comes from a study of a mutant IDH1 vaccine in newly diagnosed glioma. The CDR3 length is 13 residues. The V end was cut by 3 bases, the J end by 4 bases, with 9 bases between. Germline V gives CDR1 SNHLY, CDR2 FYNNEI. Time point: week 23, last vaccination. Every single dose of the vaccine, 300 ug of mutant IDH1 20-mer peptide, came with topical imiquimod. Sequencing was performed with immunoSEQ multiplex PCR; in TCRdb, only in-frame clones are kept and a portion is missing. This table holds approximately 62,000 clones, about 85% found once.

The genes are TRBV2 and TRBJ1-1, with D uncertain. This clonotype was sampled from a man younger than 45 with glioma. Sequencing was performed on PBMCs, taken from a glioma patient whose treatment included an IDH1 peptide vaccine. CDR3: CASSEDPRTEAFF. The CDR3 coding sequence is TGTGCCAGCAGTGAGGACCCCCGCACTGAAGCTTTCTTT.